This T cell receptor (beta chain) was recovered during a study of blood T cell repertoires in COVID-19. Study-level background: COVID-19 samples, acute and convalescent, were from the United States, Italy and Spain. PBMCs, B-cell-depleted T cells, or T cells provided the cDNA or gDNA that made up the material.

Germline assignment: CDR1 SGHRS and CDR2 YFSETQ. J lost 2 bases, V lost 4 bases, and 7 bases had no gene match. The CDR3 contains 15 residues. As originally analysed: Amplification from reference gene primers served as the basis for estimated nucleated cell counts. Sequencing used immunoSEQ multiplex PCR; TCRdb keeps in-frame clones, though not all of them. The DNA was the basis for D and trimming; V, J and clone size are from that table. The sample includes more than 70,000 clones, about 76% of them seen just once. The specimen sequenced was peripheral blood. The chain employs TRBV5-1 and TRBJ1-2, with 8 bases aligning to TRBD1. The source is a human donor in a cohort sampled during active COVID-19. The CDR3 DNA reads TGCGCCAGCAGCATTGGGACAGGCGAGAACTATGGCTACACCTTC. It codes for CASSIGTGENYGYTF.